Presented here are 24 T cell receptor beta chains from one specimen sequenced in a study of T cell responses to AZD1222 COVID-19 vaccine. Clones were sequenced by immunoSEQ multiplex PCR, and TCRdb holds only the in-frame ones, with some missing. The sample records some 150,000 clones, just over 85% being singletons. The starting material was peripheral blood, obtained 28 days after the second AZD1222 dose. These receptors originate from an adult who received the AZD1222 COVID-19 vaccine.

The chain has TRBV11-2 and TRBJ1-2; possibly TRBD1 for D (5 bases). This CDR3 region has 13 residues. The V gene lost 5 bases and the J gene lost 3 bases, with 10 bases spanning the gap. Germline CDR1 and CDR2: SGHAT and FQNNGV. For the CDR3, the DNA is TGTGCCAGCAGCCCGGGACTAGACTATGGCTACACCTTC. Its protein is CASSPGLDYGYTF.

This chain links TRBV18 with TRBJ2-3; 7 bases align to TRBD2. In germline, CDR1 is KGHSH, CDR2 LQKENI. J gave up 0 bases and V 5 bases, and 2 bases lay outside the gene matches. CDR3 size: 14 residues. CDR3 region: CASSSGMSTDTQYF. DNA of the CDR3: TGTGCCAGCTCAAGCGGGATGAGCACAGATACGCAGTATTTT.

This chain uses TRBV15 with TRBJ1-4, with TRBD1 identical over 8 bases. Germline V lookup: CDR1 LNHNV, CDR2 YYDKDF (reference sequence). After removal of 3 bases from V and 7 bases from J, the junction contained 7 bases not matched to a gene. CDR3 length: 15 residues. DNA for the CDR3: TGTGCCACCAGCAGCGGCGGACAGGGTGGTGAAAAACTGTTTTTT. As protein: CATSSGGQGGEKLFF.

The CDR3 nucleotides read TGTGCCAGTAGTATATCGGGGACAGGGGGCGCGAACTCCTATGGCTACACCTTC. Translated: CASSISGTGGANSYGYTF. V and J are TRBV19 and TRBJ1-2; 12 bases fit TRBD1. V shed 2 bases, J shed 4 bases, and the junction held 11 bases outside the gene matches. The germline V gene has CDR1 LNHDA and CDR2 SQIVND (reference sequence). This CDR3 has 18 amino acids.

The J gene is TRBJ1-6, the V gene TRBV3-1 (or the pseudogene TRBV3-2); 7 nucleotides match TRBD1. CDR3 length: 15 amino acids. Germline lookup yields CDR1 LGHDT and CDR2 YNNKEL (reference sequence). Trimming at V came to 4 bases and at J to 7 bases, leaving 7 bases not matched to a gene. The CDR3 bases are TGTGCCAGCAGCCCACAGGGGACTTGGAATTCACCCCTCCACTTT. The encoded protein is CASSPQGTWNSPLHF.

The rearrangement links TRBV2 to TRBJ1-2; unclear D gene. The CDR3 runs to 13 residues. V was clipped by 1 base and J by 7 bases, with 10 bases between them. CDR1 and CDR2 from the germline V gene are SNHLY and FYNNEI. CDR3 in amino acids: CASSEVPGSGYTF. The CDR3 DNA follows: TGTGCCAGCAGTGAAGTCCCGGGGTCTGGCTACACCTTC.

The V call is TRBV7-9, the J call TRBJ1-1, with D possibly TRBD1 on 5 matching bases. CDR3 length: 14 amino acids. V lost 2 bases to trimming and J lost 3 bases, with 10 bases between them. Germline CDR1 and CDR2: SEHNR and FQNEAQ (reference sequence). Here the CDR3 reads CASSLSGRDTEAFF. The CDR3, as DNA: TGTGCCAGCAGCTTAAGCGGCAGGGACACTGAAGCTTTCTTT.

This sequence joins TRBV5-1 and TRBJ2-2; 9 nucleotides align to TRBD1. The CDR3 consists of 16 residues. V shed 2 bases and J 4 bases; nucleotides not matched to a gene: 6. Germline V CDR1 and CDR2: SGHRS, YFSETQ. CDR3 residues: CASSFQGQGGTGELFF. Here the CDR3 DNA reads TGCGCCAGCAGCTTCCAGGGACAGGGAGGCACCGGGGAGCTGTTTTTT.

For the CDR3, the DNA is TGTGCCAGCAGTTTATCGGGGCCCCCCGGGGAGCAGTACTTC. Amino acids: CASSLSGPPGEQYF. The chain couples TRBV27 to TRBJ2-7; maybe TRBD1 (5 bases). CDR3 length equals 14 residues. The ends were cut back, 0 bases at V and 7 bases at J, with 13 bases in the middle. The germline CDR1 and CDR2 sequences are MNHEY and SMNVEV (reference sequence).

V is TRBV28 and J is TRBJ2-1; D not resolved. The CDR3 loop spans 15 amino acids. Trimming pared 6 bases from V and 2 bases from J, leaving 14 bases between. From germline, CDR1 is MDHEN and CDR2 SYDVKM. CDR3 in amino acids: CASRTGTSTYNEQFF. CDR3 sequence (DNA): TGTGCCAGCAGAACCGGCACTTCGACCTACAATGAGCAGTTCTTC.

The rearrangement joins TRBV9 to TRBJ2-7; no clear D gene. Germline V gene sequence: CDR1 SGDLS, CDR2 YYNGEE. This CDR3 comprises 14 residues. V lost 5 bases and J lost 2, with 14 bases in between. The CDR3 loop is CASRGSRWPYEQYF. In nucleotides, the CDR3 is TGTGCCAGCAGGGGGTCCAGGTGGCCCTACGAGCAGTACTTC.

The rearrangement joins TRBV7-9 to TRBJ2-1; D ambiguous. This CDR3 has 12 amino acids. Deletions cut 11 bases from V and 0 bases from J, with 8 bases between. Germline lookup yields CDR1 SEHNR and CDR2 FQNEAQ (reference sequence). The DNA of the CDR3 is TGTGCCCTGCGGAGCTCCTACAATGAGCAGTTCTTC. This translates into CALRSSYNEQFF.

The V and J genes are TRBV9 and TRBJ1-6; D is undetermined. The germline V gene has CDR1 SGDLS and CDR2 YYNGEE. V gave up 2 bases and J gave up 6 bases, with 15 bases separating them. The CDR3 runs 16 residues. The CDR3 DNA reads as TGTGCCAGCAGCGTGGGTCCTAACGCTATTAATTCACCCCTCCACTTT. Translating it yields CASSVGPNAINSPLHF.

The chain joins TRBV11-2 to TRBJ2-7, with D maybe TRBD2 (5 bases). Deletions cut 4 bases from V and 5 bases from J, with 12 bases between. Germline loops: CDR1 SGHAT, CDR2 FQNNGV. This CDR3 spans 13 amino acids. The CDR3 here is CASSSRAHHEQYF. CDR3 sequence (DNA): TGTGCCAGCAGCTCGAGGGCTCATCACGAGCAGTACTTC. Together with reference TRBV11-2 and TRBJ2-7, the CDR3 gives the full variable domain: EAGVAQSPRYKIIEKRQSVAFWCNPISGHATLYWYQQILGQGPKLLIQFQNNGVVDDSQLPKDRFSAERLKGVDSTLKIQPAKLEDSAVYLCASSSRAHHEQYFGPGTRLTVT.

The genes are TRBV5-8 and TRBJ1-1; perhaps TRBD1 as D (5 bases). V shed 0 bases and J shed 2 bases, with 11 bases lying between them. Germline V lookup: CDR1 SGHTS, CDR2 YDEGEE. CDR3 length: 15 residues. The CDR3, as DNA: TGTGCCAGCAGCTTGGGTGGAGGGGCTAACACTGAAGCTTTCTTT. Translation: CASSLGGGANTEAFF.

This chain uses TRBV5-1 with TRBJ2-1, with 14 bases matching TRBD2. The CDR3 has 17 residues. V gave up 0 bases and J gave up 4 bases; unmatched junction bases: 3. Germline loops: CDR1 SGHRS, CDR2 YFSETQ. CDR3 amino acids: CASSLAGLAGGYNEQFF. As DNA, the CDR3 is TGCGCCAGCAGCTTGGCCGGACTAGCGGGGGGTTACAATGAGCAGTTCTTC.

This rearrangement joins TRBV20-1 to TRBJ2-7, with TRBD2 as a possible D gene (5 bases). The CDR3 extends over 11 amino acids. CDR1 is DFQATT and CDR2 is SNEGSKA in the germline V gene (reference sequence). V was clipped by 1 base and J by 11 bases, with 12 bases between them. The CDR3 spells CSARGFWGEYF. The CDR3 DNA sequence: TGCAGTGCTAGAGGGTTTTGGGGAGAGTACTTC.

A few counts support this clone. The V call is TRBV7-9, the J call TRBJ2-2; D might be TRBD2 (5 bases). This CDR3 region has 14 residues. Per the germline V gene, CDR1 is SEHNR and CDR2 is FQNEAQ (reference sequence). Trimming stripped 5 bases from V and 1 base from J, with 8 bases between. Here the CDR3 reads CASSARGNTGELFF. The CDR3 DNA is TGTGCCAGCAGCGCCCGGGGGAACACCGGGGAGCTGTTTTTT.

The chain carries TRBV27 and TRBJ1-2; TRBD1 agrees at 10 bases. There are 14 residues in the CDR3. Germline CDR1 reads MNHEY; CDR2 reads SMNVEV (reference sequence). J was trimmed by 3 bases and V by 5 bases; bases with no gene match: 3. CDR3 loop: CASSTTGGDYGYTF. The CDR3 DNA follows: TGTGCCAGCAGTACGACAGGGGGCGACTATGGCTACACCTTC.

The chain couples TRBV28 to TRBJ1-2, with D possibly TRBD1 on 5 matching bases. Germline assignment: CDR1 MDHEN and CDR2 SYDVKM. V dropped 5 bases and J dropped 5 bases, with 12 bases sitting between them. This CDR3 comprises 13 residues. CDR3 loop: CASSQGGGYGYTF. CDR3 sequence (DNA): TGTGCCAGCAGTCAGGGTGGGGGGTATGGCTACACCTTC.

This clone was detected a few times. This chain connects TRBV27 to TRBJ2-7, with D unresolved. V was cut by 4 bases and J by 2 bases, with 12 bases left in between. The V gene's germline CDR1 is MNHEY and CDR2 SMNVEV (reference sequence). The CDR3 runs to 14 residues. CDR3 coding DNA: TGTGCCAGCAGTTCACGACGGGCTACCTACGAGCAGTACTTC. Translation gives CASSSRRATYEQYF.

Turning to this clone: The sample carries other DNA sequences with the same CDR3. V is TRBV3-1 (or the pseudogene TRBV3-2) and J is TRBJ1-1; D is unclear. Germline CDR1 reads LGHDT; CDR2 reads YNNKEL (reference sequence). V shed 1 base and J shed 0 bases, with 3 bases lying between them. This CDR3 comprises 13 residues. CDR3 sequence (DNA): TGTGCCAGCAGCCAAGGATTGAACACTGAAGCTTTCTTT. Translating it yields CASSQGLNTEAFF.

The chain has TRBV7-9 and TRBJ2-7; 7 nucleotides agree with TRBD1. From germline, CDR1 is SEHNR and CDR2 FQNEAQ (reference sequence). The ends lost 5 bases at V and 0 bases at J; junction bases unmatched: 7. This CDR3 has 15 amino acids. The CDR3 reads CASSPDRVGSYEQYF. CDR3 coding DNA: TGTGCCAGCAGCCCCGACAGGGTAGGCTCCTACGAGCAGTACTTC.

This clone was found once. The chain recombines TRBV29-1 with TRBJ1-2; D may be TRBD1 (5 bases). There are 12 residues in the CDR3. The V and J ends lost 4 bases and 3 bases respectively, with 9 bases between them. Germline values: CDR1 SQVTM, CDR2 ANQGSEA. This CDR3 reads CSVGDGYYGYTF. The CDR3 DNA reads as TGCAGCGTTGGGGACGGCTACTATGGCTACACCTTC.